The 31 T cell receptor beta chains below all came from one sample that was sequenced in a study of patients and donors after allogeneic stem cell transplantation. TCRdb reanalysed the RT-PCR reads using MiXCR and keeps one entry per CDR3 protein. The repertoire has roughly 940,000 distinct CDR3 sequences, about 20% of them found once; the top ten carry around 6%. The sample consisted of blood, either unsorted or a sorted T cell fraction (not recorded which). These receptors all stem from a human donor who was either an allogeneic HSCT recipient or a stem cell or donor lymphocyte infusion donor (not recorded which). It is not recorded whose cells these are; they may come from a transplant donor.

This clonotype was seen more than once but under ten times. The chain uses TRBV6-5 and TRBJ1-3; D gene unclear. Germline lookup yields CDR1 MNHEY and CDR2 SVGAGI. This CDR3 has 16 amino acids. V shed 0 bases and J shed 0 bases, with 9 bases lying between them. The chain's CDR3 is CASSYSPTTSGNTIYF. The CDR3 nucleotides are TGTGCCAGCAGTTACTCTCCAACGACCTCTGGAAACACCATATATTTT.

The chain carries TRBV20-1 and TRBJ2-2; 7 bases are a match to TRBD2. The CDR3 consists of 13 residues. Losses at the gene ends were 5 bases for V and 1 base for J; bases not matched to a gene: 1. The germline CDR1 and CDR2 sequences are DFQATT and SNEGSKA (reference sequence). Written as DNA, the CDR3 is TGCAGTGCTCCTAGCGGGAACACCGGGGAGCTGTTTTTT. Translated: CSAPSGNTGELFF.

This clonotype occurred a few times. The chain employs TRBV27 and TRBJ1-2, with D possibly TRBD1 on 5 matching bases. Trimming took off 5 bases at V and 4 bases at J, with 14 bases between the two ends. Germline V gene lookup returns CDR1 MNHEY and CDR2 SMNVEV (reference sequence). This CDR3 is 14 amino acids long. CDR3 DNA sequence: TGTGCCAGCAGTCGCCAGGGATCCCTCTATGGCTACACCTTC. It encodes CASSRQGSLYGYTF.

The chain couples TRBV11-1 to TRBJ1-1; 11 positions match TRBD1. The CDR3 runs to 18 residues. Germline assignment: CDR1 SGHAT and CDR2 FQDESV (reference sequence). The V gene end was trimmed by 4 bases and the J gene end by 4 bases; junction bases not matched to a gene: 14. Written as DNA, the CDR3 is TGTGCCAGCAGCTCCGATCTGGACAGGGGGCTGGGTTCCACTGAAGCTTTCTTT. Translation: CASSSDLDRGLGSTEAFF.

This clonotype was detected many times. The CDR3 is CATSVGARGYYNEQFF. CDR3 DNA: TGTGCCACCAGTGTCGGAGCCAGGGGCTACTACAATGAGCAGTTCTTC. The V and J genes are TRBV24-1 and TRBJ2-1; D may be TRBD1 (6 bases). Looked up from germline, CDR1 is KGHDR and CDR2 is SFDVKD. CDR3 length: 16 residues. V lost 5 bases and J lost 3, with 16 bases in between.

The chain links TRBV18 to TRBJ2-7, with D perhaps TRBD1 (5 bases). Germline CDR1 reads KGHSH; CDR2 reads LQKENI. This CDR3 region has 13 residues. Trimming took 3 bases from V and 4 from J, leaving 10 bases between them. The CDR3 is CASSPIQVYEQYF. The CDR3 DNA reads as TGTGCCAGCTCACCTATACAGGTTTACGAGCAGTACTTC. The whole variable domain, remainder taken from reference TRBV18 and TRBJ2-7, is NAGVMQNPRHLVRRRGQEARLRCSPMKGHSHVYWYRQLPEEGLKFMVYLQKENIIDESGMPKERFSAEFPKEGPSILRIQQVVRGDSAAYFCASSPIQVYEQYFGPGTRLTVT.

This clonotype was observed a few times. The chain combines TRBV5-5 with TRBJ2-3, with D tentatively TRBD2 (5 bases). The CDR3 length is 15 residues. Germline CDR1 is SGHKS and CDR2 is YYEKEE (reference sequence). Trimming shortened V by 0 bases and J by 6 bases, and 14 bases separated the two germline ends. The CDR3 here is CASSLGTPRWDTQYF. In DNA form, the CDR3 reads TGTGCCAGCAGCTTGGGGACTCCCCGCTGGGATACGCAGTATTTT.

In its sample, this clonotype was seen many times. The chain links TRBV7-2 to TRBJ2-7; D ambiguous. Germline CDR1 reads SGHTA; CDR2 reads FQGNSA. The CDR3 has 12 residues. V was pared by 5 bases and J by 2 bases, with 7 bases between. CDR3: CASSDGPYEQYF. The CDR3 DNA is TGTGCCAGCAGCGACGGACCCTACGAGCAGTACTTC.

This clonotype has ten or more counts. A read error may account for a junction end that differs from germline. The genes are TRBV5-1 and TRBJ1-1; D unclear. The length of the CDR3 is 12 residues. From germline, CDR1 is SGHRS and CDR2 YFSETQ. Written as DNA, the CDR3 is TGTGCCAGCAGTTGGGGGAACACTGAAGCTTTCTTT. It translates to CASSWGNTEAFF.

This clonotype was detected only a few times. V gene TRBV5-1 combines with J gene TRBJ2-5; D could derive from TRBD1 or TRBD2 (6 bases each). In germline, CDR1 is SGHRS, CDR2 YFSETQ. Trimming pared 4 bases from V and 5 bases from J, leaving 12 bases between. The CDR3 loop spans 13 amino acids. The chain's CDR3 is CASSRGRWETQYF. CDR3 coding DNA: TGCGCCAGCAGCCGGGGGCGATGGGAGACCCAGTACTTC.

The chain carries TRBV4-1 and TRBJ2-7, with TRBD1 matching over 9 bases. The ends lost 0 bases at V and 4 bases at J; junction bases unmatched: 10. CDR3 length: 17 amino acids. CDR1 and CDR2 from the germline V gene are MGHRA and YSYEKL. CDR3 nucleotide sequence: TGCGCCAGCAGCCAAGATGGGCTTACGGGACAGGGATACGAGCAGTACTTC. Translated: CASSQDGLTGQGYEQYF.

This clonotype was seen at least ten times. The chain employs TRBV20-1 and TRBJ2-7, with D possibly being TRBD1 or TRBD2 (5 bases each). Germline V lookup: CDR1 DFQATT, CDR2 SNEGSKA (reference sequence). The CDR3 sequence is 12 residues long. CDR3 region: CSARDGSYEQYF. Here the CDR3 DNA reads TGCAGCGCTCGGGACGGCTCCTACGAGCAGTACTTC.

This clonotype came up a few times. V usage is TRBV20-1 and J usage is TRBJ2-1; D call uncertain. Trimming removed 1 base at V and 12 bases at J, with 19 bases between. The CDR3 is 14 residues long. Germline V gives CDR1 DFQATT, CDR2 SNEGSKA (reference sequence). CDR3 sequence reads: CSARVPLQRAVQFF. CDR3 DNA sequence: TGCAGTGCTAGAGTCCCCCTGCAGCGCGCAGTGCAGTTCTTC.

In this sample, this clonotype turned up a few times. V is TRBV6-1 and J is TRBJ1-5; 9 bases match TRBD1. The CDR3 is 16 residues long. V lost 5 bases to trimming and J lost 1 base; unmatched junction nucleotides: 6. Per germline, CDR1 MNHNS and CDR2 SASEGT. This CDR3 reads CASSPDRGGSNQPQHF. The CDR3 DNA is TGTGCCAGCAGTCCCGACAGGGGGGGAAGCAATCAGCCCCAGCATTTT.

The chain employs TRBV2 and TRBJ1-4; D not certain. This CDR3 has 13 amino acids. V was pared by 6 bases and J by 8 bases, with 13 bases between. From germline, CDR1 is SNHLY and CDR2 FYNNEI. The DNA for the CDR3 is TGTGCCAGCAGCAAGGAGGATGGGGAAAAACTGTTTTTT. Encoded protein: CASSKEDGEKLFF. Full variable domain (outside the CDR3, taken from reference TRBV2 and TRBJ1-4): EPEVTQTPSHQVTQMGQEVILRCVPISNHLYFYWYRQILGQKVEFLVSFYNNEISEKSEIFDDQFSVERPDGSNFTLKIRSTKLEDSAMYFCASSKEDGEKLFFGSGTQLSVL.

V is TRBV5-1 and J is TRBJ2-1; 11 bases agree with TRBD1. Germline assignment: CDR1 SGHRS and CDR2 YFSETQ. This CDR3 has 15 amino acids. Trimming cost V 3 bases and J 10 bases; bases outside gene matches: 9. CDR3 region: CASSSGTGGIREQFF. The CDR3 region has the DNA TGCGCCAGCAGCTCCGGGACAGGGGGGATTAGAGAGCAGTTCTTC.

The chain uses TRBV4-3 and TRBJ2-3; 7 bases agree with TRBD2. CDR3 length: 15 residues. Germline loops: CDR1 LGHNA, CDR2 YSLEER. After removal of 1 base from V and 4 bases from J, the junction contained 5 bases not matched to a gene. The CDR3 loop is CASSQGERGADTQYF. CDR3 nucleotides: TGCGCCAGCAGCCAAGGAGAGCGGGGTGCAGATACGCAGTATTTT.

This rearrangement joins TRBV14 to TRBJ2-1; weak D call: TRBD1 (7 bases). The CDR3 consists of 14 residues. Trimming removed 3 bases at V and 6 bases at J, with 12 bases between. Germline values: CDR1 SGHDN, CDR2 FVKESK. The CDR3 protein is CASSQGGQVNEQFF. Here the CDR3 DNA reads TGTGCCAGCAGCCAGGGAGGACAGGTCAATGAGCAGTTCTTC.

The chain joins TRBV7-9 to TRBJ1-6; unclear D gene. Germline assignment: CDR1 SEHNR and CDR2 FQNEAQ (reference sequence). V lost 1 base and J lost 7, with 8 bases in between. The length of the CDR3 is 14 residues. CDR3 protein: CASSLVGHNSPLHF. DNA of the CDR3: TGTGCCAGCAGCTTAGTAGGCCACAATTCACCCCTCCACTTT.

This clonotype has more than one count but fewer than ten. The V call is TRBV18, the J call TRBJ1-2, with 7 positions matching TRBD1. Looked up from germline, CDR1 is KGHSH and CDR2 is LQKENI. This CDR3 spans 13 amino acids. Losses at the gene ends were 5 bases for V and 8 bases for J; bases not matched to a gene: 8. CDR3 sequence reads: CASSFRDSDGYTF. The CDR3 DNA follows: TGTGCCAGCTCATTCCGGGACAGCGACGGCTACACCTTC.

Written as DNA, the CDR3 is TGTGCCAGTAGTATATGGGGACAGGGAGGCAATGAGCAGTTCTTC. Translating gives CASSIWGQGGNEQFF. The chain has TRBV19 and TRBJ2-1; 9 bases align to TRBD1. The CDR3 is made up of 15 amino acids. The germline CDR1 and CDR2 sequences are LNHDA and SQIVND (reference sequence). J gave up 6 bases and V 2 bases, and 5 bases lay outside the gene matches.

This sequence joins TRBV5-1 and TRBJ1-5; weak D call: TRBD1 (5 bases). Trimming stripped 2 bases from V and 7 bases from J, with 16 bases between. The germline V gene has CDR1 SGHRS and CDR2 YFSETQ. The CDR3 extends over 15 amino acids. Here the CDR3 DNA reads TGCGCCAGCAGCTTTTCTTTCAGGGTTGAGCAGCCCCAGCATTTT. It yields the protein CASSFSFRVEQPQHF. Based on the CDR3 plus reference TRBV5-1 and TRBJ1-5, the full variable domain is KAGVTQTPRYLIKTRGQQVTLSCSPISGHRSVSWYQQTPGQGLQFLFEYFSETQRNKGNFPGRFSGRQFSNSRSEMNVSTLELGDSALYLCASSFSFRVEQPQHFGDGTRLSIL.

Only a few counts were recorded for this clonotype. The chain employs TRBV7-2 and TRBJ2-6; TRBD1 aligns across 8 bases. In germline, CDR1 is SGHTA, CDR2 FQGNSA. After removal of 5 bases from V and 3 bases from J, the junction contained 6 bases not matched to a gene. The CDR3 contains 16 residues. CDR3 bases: TGTGCCAGCAGCCTACAGGGGGTCCTTGGGGCCAACGTCCTGACTTTC. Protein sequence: CASSLQGVLGANVLTF. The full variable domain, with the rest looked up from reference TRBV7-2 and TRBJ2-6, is GAGVSQSPSNKVTEKGKDVELRCDPISGHTALYWYRQSLGQGLEFLIYFQGNSAPDKSGLPSDRFSAERTGGSVSTLTIQRTQQEDSAVYLCASSLQGVLGANVLTFGAGSRLTVL.

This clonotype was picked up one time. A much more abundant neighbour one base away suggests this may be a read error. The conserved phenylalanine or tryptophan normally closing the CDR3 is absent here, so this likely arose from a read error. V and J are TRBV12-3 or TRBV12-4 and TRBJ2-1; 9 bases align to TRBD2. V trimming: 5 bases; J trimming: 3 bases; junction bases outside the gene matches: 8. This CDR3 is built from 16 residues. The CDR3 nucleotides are TGTGCCAGCAGTCTCTCCCCGCGGGGGGGCTACAATGAGCAGTTCTTG. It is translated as CASSLSPRGGYNEQFL.

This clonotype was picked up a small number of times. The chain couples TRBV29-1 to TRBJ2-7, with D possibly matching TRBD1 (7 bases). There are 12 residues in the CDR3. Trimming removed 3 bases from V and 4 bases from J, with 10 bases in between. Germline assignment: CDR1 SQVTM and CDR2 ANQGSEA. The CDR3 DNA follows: TGCAGCGTTGAGACAGGGAGGTACGAGCAGTACTTC. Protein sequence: CSVETGRYEQYF.

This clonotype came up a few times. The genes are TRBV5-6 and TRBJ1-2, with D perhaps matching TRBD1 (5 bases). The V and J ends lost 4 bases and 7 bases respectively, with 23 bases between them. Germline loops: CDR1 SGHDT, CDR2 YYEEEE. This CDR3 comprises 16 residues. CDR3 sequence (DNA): TGTGCCAGCAGCCTCCCCCAGGGCGGGGACCTGTCTGGCTACACCTTC. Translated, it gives CASSLPQGGDLSGYTF.

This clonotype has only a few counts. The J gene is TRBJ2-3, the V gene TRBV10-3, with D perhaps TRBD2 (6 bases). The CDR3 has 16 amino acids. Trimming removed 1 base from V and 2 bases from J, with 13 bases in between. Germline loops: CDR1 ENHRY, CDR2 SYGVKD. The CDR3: CAISEYVAVFTDTQYF. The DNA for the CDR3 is TGTGCCATCAGTGAGTACGTAGCGGTCTTCACAGATACGCAGTATTTT.

CDR3 residues: CASSHEGRSYEQYF. The CDR3 region has the DNA TGTGCCAGCAGCCACGAGGGTCGCTCCTACGAGCAGTACTTC. V and J are TRBV3-1 and TRBJ2-7; possible D gene TRBD2, 5 bases. The CDR3 has 14 amino acids. V lost 3 bases and J 0 bases, leaving 9 bases between the germline ends. Germline V lookup: CDR1 LGHDT, CDR2 YNNKEL (reference sequence).

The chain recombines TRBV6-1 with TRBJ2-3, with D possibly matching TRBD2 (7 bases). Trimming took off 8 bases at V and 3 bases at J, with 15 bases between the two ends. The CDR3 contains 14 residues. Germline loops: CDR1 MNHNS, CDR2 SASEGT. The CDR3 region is CASRGGGRTDTQYF. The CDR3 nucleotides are TGTGCCAGCCGAGGGGGGGGACGGACAGATACGCAGTATTTT.

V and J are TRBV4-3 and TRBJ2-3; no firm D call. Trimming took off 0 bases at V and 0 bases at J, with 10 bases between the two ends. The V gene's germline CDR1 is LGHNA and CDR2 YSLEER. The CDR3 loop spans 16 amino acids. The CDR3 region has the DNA TGCGCCAGCAGCCAAGACTTAGGGTTCAGCACAGATACGCAGTATTTT. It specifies CASSQDLGFSTDTQYF.

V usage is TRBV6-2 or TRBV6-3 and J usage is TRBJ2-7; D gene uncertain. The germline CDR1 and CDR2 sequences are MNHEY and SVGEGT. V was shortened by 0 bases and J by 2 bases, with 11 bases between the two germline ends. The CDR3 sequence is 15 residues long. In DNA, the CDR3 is TGTGCCAGCAGTTACTCCGAAGGGCTAACCTACGAGCAGTACTTC. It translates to CASSYSEGLTYEQYF.